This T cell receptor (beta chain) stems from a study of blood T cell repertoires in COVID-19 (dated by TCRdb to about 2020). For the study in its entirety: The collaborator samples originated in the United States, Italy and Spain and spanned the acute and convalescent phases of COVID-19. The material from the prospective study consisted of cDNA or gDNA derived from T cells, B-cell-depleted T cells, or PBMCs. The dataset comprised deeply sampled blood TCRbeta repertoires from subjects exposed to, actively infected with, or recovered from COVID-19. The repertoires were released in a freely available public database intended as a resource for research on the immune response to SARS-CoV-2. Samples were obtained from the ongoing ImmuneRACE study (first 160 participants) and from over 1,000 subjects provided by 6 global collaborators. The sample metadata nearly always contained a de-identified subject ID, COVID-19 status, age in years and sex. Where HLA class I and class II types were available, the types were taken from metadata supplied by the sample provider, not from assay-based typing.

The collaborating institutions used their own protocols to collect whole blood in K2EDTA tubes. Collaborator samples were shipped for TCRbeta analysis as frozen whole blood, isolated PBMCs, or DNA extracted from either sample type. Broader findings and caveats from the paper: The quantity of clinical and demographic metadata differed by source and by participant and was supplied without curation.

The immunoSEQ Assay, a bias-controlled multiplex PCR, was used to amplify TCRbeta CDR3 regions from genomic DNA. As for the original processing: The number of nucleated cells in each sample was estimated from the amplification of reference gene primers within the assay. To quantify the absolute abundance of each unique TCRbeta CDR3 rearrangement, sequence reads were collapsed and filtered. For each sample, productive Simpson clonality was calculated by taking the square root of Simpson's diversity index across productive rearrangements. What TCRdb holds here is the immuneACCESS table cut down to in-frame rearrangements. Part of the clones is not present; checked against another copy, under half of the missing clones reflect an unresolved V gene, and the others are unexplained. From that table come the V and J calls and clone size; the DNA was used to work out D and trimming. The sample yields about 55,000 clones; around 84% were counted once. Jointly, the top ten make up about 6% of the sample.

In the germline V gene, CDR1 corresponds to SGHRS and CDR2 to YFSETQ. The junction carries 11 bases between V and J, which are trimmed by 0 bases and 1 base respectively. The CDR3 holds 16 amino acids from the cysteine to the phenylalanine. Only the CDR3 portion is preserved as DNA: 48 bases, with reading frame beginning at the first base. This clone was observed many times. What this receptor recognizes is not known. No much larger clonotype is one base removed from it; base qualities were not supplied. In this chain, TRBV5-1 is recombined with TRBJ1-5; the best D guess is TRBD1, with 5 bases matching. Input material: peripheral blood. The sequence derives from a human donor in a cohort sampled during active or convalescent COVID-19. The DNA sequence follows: TGCGCCAGCAGCTTGGATGGGGCCCAGAGCAATCAGCCCCAGCATTTT. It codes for CASSLDGAQSNQPQHF.